This T cell receptor beta chain came from a study of CD8 T cells in ankylosing spondylitis. The CDR3 totals 16 residues. The germline V gene encodes CDR1 MNHEY and CDR2 SMNVEV (reference sequence). V was cut by 6 bases and J by 2 bases, with 17 bases left in between. Of note for this clonotype: What it recognizes is unknown.

In TCRdb, the 5' RACE reads were re-called with MiXCR into one record per CDR3 protein. The data show about 540,000 distinct CDR3 sequences, roughly 12% seen once. The study, taken as a whole, reports: It appeared that ankylosing spondylitis blood was characterized by a TCR beta motif of under ten highly homologous variants.

V gene TRBV27 combines with J gene TRBJ1-5; weak D call: TRBD1 (5 bases). This sequence was found in a male donor with ankylosing spondylitis. Input material: blood, either unsorted or a sorted T cell fraction (not recorded which). The CDR3 DNA follows: TGTGCCAGCAGCGGCCTGCGGGGGGATGGCAATCAGCCCCAGCATTTT. It yields the protein CASSGLRGDGNQPQHF.